A single sample is the source of the 5 T cell receptor beta chains below, sequenced in a study of radiotherapy plus CTLA-4 blockade in lung cancer. Measured with immunoSEQ multiplex PCR; TCRdb has only the in-frame clones, and not every one. Seen here are some 37,000 clones, roughly 72% observed once, and the top ten hold under 13%. Here the sequenced sample was peripheral blood, taken from a patient treated with radiotherapy plus ipilimumab. These receptors were obtained from a human donor with non-small cell lung cancer who had stable disease on radiotherapy plus ipilimumab.

CDR3 amino acids: CATSRGDRAFGYGYTF. In DNA, the CDR3 is TGTGCCACCAGCAGAGGAGACCGTGCTTTCGGGTATGGCTACACCTTC. V gene TRBV15 combines with J gene TRBJ1-2; no clear D. The V end was cut by 1 base, the J end by 5 bases, with 17 bases between. CDR1 is LNHNV and CDR2 is YYDKDF in the germline V gene (reference sequence). The CDR3 extends over 16 amino acids.

The rearrangement joins TRBV7-9 to TRBJ1-5; no clear D gene. This CDR3 is built from 12 residues. Germline V gene sequence: CDR1 SEHNR, CDR2 FQNEAQ (reference sequence). V was cut by 3 bases and J by 6 bases, with 6 bases left in between. CDR3 DNA: TGTGCCAGCAGCTTCCTCGGTCAGCCCCAGCATTTT. It is translated as CASSFLGQPQHF.

The CDR3: CASSLGDRGLGQPQHF. The CDR3 DNA sequence: TGTGCCAGCAGCTTAGGAGATAGGGGGCTGGGTCAGCCCCAGCATTTT. The chain is built from TRBV11-2 and TRBJ1-5, with 7 bases lining up with TRBD1. The CDR3 loop spans 16 amino acids. The V and J ends lost 1 base and 6 bases, in that order; junction bases with no gene match: 9. Germline CDR1 and CDR2: SGHAT and FQNNGV.

The chain has TRBV10-3 and TRBJ2-2; TRBD2 matches at 12 bases. The V segment lost 10 bases and the J segment 3 bases; nucleotides outside the gene matches: 0. In germline, CDR1 is ENHRY, CDR2 SYGVKD. The CDR3 has 13 amino acids. The CDR3 sequence: CATSGGDTGELFF. The CDR3 DNA is TGTGCCACTAGCGGGGGGGACACCGGGGAGCTGTTTTTT.

Worth noting for this clone: The sample has other DNA sequences that encode this CDR3 too. The chain is built from TRBV29-1 and TRBJ2-1; D not resolved. The CDR3 length is 13 residues. V lost 6 bases and J lost 6, with 15 bases in between. Germline assignment: CDR1 SQVTM and CDR2 ANQGSEA. The CDR3 DNA reads as TGCAGCGTGACCCGAGGTTTGGGCAATGAGCAGTTCTTC. It specifies CSVTRGLGNEQFF.